This section outlines one TCR beta chain sequence together with its context. The data belong to a study of CD8 T cells in Susac syndrome. Study as a whole: Within the group of sequenced Susac syndrome patients, more than five had active disease and 8 or 9 were in remission.

The study sequenced TCR beta in blood CD8+ and CD4+ T cells. V lost 10 bases and J 7 bases, leaving 19 bases between the germline ends. The germline V gene has CDR1 WSHSY and CDR2 SAAADI. The CDR3 extends over 14 amino acids. Random hexamers primed reverse transcription of about 0.45 to 1 ug RNA. TCRdb re-analysed the immunoSEQ multiplex PCR reads in MiXCR, keeping a single row per CDR3 protein. The sample has around 180,000 distinct CDR3 sequences, 90% to 95% seen once; the top ten hold more than 0.095%. The chain has TRBV10-2 and TRBJ1-4; D remains unclear. The clonotype comes from a human donor with Susac syndrome. The sample taken for sequencing was CD4+ T cells from PBMCs. The CDR3 protein is CATHDSAGSEKLFF. For the CDR3, the DNA is TGCGCCACCCACGACTCAGCCGGAAGTGAAAAACTGTTTTTT.